The 19 T cell receptor beta chains below come from one sample, sequenced in a study of vaccination effects on CD4 cells after COVID-19. Repertoires were generated with immunoSEQ multiplex PCR, while TCRdb's copy carries only in-frame clones and drops some. The profile shows about 22,000 clones, around 72% of them singletons. Their recognized antigens are unknown. Antigen-specific CD4+ T cells expanded by the ViraFEST assay with viral peptide pools were then sequenced. Scientists isolated CD4+ T cells after a roughly 10-day culture period ended. The vaccine recipients had no prior SARS-CoV-2 infection, with negative nucleocapsid antibodies. The starting material was CD4+ T cells from PBMCs cultured with HCoV-NL63 spike peptides, obtained before COVID-19 vaccination. The receptors were gathered from a human donor who received a COVID-19 vaccine.

V is TRBV3-1 (or the pseudogene TRBV3-2) and J is TRBJ1-1, with D uncertain. The CDR3 loop spans 13 amino acids. The V end was cut by 1 base, the J end by 8 bases, with 11 bases between. Germline values: CDR1 LGHDT, CDR2 YNNKEL (reference sequence). The CDR3 nucleotides are TGTGCCAGCAGCCAAGTTGAAGCGGGAGAAGCTTTCTTT. It specifies CASSQVEAGEAFF.

The chain combines TRBV6-5 with TRBJ1-1; D uncertain. The CDR3 sequence is 12 residues long. Trimming pared 8 bases from V and 0 bases from J, leaving 7 bases between. Germline CDR1 reads MNHEY; CDR2 reads SVGAGI. The CDR3 here is CASGPMNTEAFF. CDR3 nucleotides: TGTGCCAGCGGGCCGATGAACACTGAAGCTTTCTTT.

The rearrangement links TRBV7-6 to TRBJ2-7; 7 bases line up with TRBD2. The CDR3 totals 14 residues. The V segment lost 5 bases and the J segment 3 bases; nucleotides outside the gene matches: 7. Germline V gives CDR1 SGHVS, CDR2 FNYEAQ. CDR3 residues: CASSPKAGSYEQYF. The CDR3 DNA reads TGTGCCAGCAGCCCGAAAGCGGGGAGCTACGAGCAGTACTTC.

The J gene is TRBJ2-4, the V gene TRBV10-3; TRBD2 aligns across 7 bases. The CDR3 is made up of 13 amino acids. V trimming: 6 bases; J trimming: 7 bases; junction bases outside the gene matches: 6. The germline V gene has CDR1 ENHRY and CDR2 SYGVKD. DNA for the CDR3: TGTGCCATCAGGGGGGAGGGGAGGAACATTCAGTACTTC. This codes for CAIRGEGRNIQYF.

This chain joins TRBV5-4 and TRBJ2-2; 8 bases fit TRBD2. Trimming took 4 bases from V and 5 from J; bases not matched to a gene: 7. The CDR3 spans 15 residues. The germline V gene encodes CDR1 SGHNT and CDR2 YYREEE (reference sequence). CDR3 loop: CASSRAGEGTGELFF. In nucleotides, the CDR3 is TGTGCCAGCAGCCGAGCGGGGGAGGGGACCGGGGAGCTGTTTTTT.

This chain links TRBV5-1 with TRBJ1-1; 7 bases align to TRBD1. Trimming removed 4 bases from V and 1 base from J; junction bases left unmatched: 7. The CDR3 length is 15 residues. Germline assignment: CDR1 SGHRS and CDR2 YFSETQ. The CDR3 DNA reads as TGCGCCAGCAGCCCACTAGGGACAGCGAACACTGAAGCTTTCTTT. It specifies CASSPLGTANTEAFF.

This chain uses TRBV5-4 with TRBJ2-7, with 9 bases aligning to TRBD1. The CDR3 totals 13 residues. Germline CDR1 and CDR2: SGHNT and YYREEE (reference sequence). Germline trimming cut 2 bases from V and 6 bases from J; bases unmatched to any gene: 3. The CDR3 region is CASSFGQGREQYF. The CDR3 coding sequence is TGTGCCAGCAGCTTCGGACAGGGGCGCGAGCAGTACTTC.

J is TRBJ2-5 and V is TRBV7-8; possible D gene TRBD1, 6 bases. Per the germline V gene, CDR1 is SGHVS and CDR2 is FQNEAQ. The CDR3 spans 13 residues. Trimming shortened V by 5 bases and J by 5 bases, and 12 bases separated the two germline ends. For the CDR3, the DNA is TGTGCCAGCAGCGCTACTCAGGGGGAGACCCAGTACTTC. It yields the protein CASSATQGETQYF.

This clone was observed a few times. The V and J genes are TRBV3-1 (or the pseudogene TRBV3-2) and TRBJ1-4; maybe TRBD1 (6 bases). Germline V lookup: CDR1 LGHDT, CDR2 YNNKEL (reference sequence). This CDR3 has 13 residues. V lost 7 bases and J 5 bases, leaving 11 bases between the germline ends. CDR3 sequence (DNA): TGTGCCAGCAACGCCGGGGGCAATGAAAAACTGTTTTTT. Residues: CASNAGGNEKLFF.

V usage is TRBV2 and J usage is TRBJ1-5, with 9 bases identical to TRBD1. CDR1 SNHLY and CDR2 FYNNEI come from the germline V gene. The CDR3 is made up of 13 amino acids. V gave up 6 bases and J gave up 7 bases; unmatched junction bases: 4. This CDR3 is CASRVQGAQPQHF. Here the CDR3 DNA reads TGTGCCAGCAGGGTACAGGGGGCGCAGCCCCAGCATTTT.

This rearrangement joins TRBV5-1 to TRBJ1-4; D perhaps matches TRBD1 (5 bases). The CDR3 is 13 amino acids. The germline V gene has CDR1 SGHRS and CDR2 YFSETQ. V was cut by 5 bases and J by 4 bases, with 9 bases left in between. The CDR3, as DNA: TGCGCCAGCAGGGATCAGGGTAATGAAAAACTGTTTTTT. Translating gives CASRDQGNEKLFF.

J is TRBJ2-5 and V is TRBV18; D may be TRBD2 (5 bases). Trimming stripped 5 bases from V and 3 bases from J, with 10 bases between. There are 13 residues in the CDR3. CDR1 is KGHSH and CDR2 is LQKENI in the germline V gene. The CDR3 region is CASSSDSKETQYF. As DNA, the CDR3 is TGTGCCAGCTCATCGGACTCGAAAGAGACCCAGTACTTC. The variable domain in full, with the rest retrieved from reference TRBV18 and TRBJ2-5, is NAGVMQNPRHLVRRRGQEARLRCSPMKGHSHVYWYRQLPEEGLKFMVYLQKENIIDESGMPKERFSAEFPKEGPSILRIQQVVRGDSAAYFCASSSDSKETQYFGPGTRLLVL.

This clone was picked up a small number of times. The V gene is TRBV7-2, the J gene TRBJ2-5; D gene unclear. The CDR3 has 11 amino acids. Germline lookup yields CDR1 SGHTA and CDR2 FQGNSA. Trimming took off 1 base at V and 4 bases at J, with 1 base between the two ends. The CDR3 bases are TGTGCCAGCAGCTTAGTAGAGACCCAGTACTTC. Amino acid sequence: CASSLVETQYF.

V gene TRBV19 combines with J gene TRBJ2-3; 9 bases agree with TRBD1. The germline gives CDR1 LNHDA, CDR2 SQIVND (reference sequence). V shed 6 bases and J 6 bases; nucleotides not matched to a gene: 10. The CDR3 length is 15 residues. The CDR3 loop reads CASSPDRGRGDTQYF. CDR3 nucleotide sequence: TGTGCCAGTAGCCCGGACAGGGGTAGGGGCGATACGCAGTATTTT.

This chain connects TRBV6-5 to TRBJ2-1; 7 nucleotides match TRBD2. CDR1 and CDR2 (germline): MNHEY, SVGAGI. This CDR3 region has 15 residues. After removal of 8 bases from V and 1 base from J, the junction contained 8 bases not matched to a gene. DNA of the CDR3: TGTGCCAGCCGGCTTGGCGGGAGTTCCTACAATGAGCAGTTCTTC. Residues: CASRLGGSSYNEQFF.

The rearrangement uses TRBV7-9 and TRBJ2-7; tentative D call: TRBD1 (5 bases). The germline gives CDR1 SEHNR, CDR2 FQNEAQ (reference sequence). The CDR3 spans 16 residues. Trimming took 2 bases from V and 2 from J, leaving 16 bases between them. CDR3 residues: CASSLIGWGSTYEQYF. As DNA, the CDR3 is TGTGCCAGCAGCTTAATAGGGTGGGGCAGTACCTACGAGCAGTACTTC.

The genes are TRBV19 and TRBJ1-2; TRBD1 aligns across 12 bases. Germline trimming cut 4 bases from V and 3 bases from J; bases unmatched to any gene: 12. Germline V lookup: CDR1 LNHDA, CDR2 SQIVND (reference sequence). The CDR3 is made up of 18 amino acids. The DNA for the CDR3 is TGTGCCAGTAGTACCCGCGACCCGGGACAGGGGGCTGACTATGGCTACACCTTC. Protein product: CASSTRDPGQGADYGYTF. The full variable domain, with the rest looked up from reference TRBV19 and TRBJ1-2, is DGGITQSPKYLFRKEGQNVTLSCEQNLNHDAMYWYRQDPGQGLRLIYYSQIVNDFQKGDIAEGYSVSREKKESFPLTVTSAQKNPTAFYLCASSTRDPGQGADYGYTFGSGTRLTVV.

The chain carries TRBV7-2 and TRBJ1-4; TRBD1 agrees at 9 bases. This CDR3 is 17 amino acids long. V was clipped by 3 bases and J by 10 bases; unmatched bases: 15. The germline CDR1 and CDR2 sequences are SGHTA and FQGNSA. DNA of the CDR3: TGTGCCAGCAGCTTTTCAACGCAAGGACAGGGGTCGGCAAAACTGTTTTTT. Residues: CASSFSTQGQGSAKLFF.

The V call is TRBV11-2, the J call TRBJ2-7; 14 bases map to TRBD2. Germline V gives CDR1 SGHAT, CDR2 FQNNGV. This CDR3 is built from 13 residues. The V segment lost 7 bases and the J segment 7 bases; nucleotides outside the gene matches: 3. The CDR3 is CASTRLAGGEQYF. CDR3 sequence (DNA): TGTGCCAGCACTAGACTAGCGGGAGGGGAGCAGTACTTC.